This note documents a single T cell receptor beta chain sequence. Germline CDR1 SGHTA, CDR2 FQGTGA. The germline V and J ends were trimmed by 2 bases and 9 bases, with 11 bases remaining between them. This CDR3 has 13 amino acids. The data stem from a study of blood T cell repertoires in COVID-19. Clones were sequenced by immunoSEQ multiplex PCR, and TCRdb holds only the in-frame ones, with some missing. The table shows over 150,000 clones, with 70% to 90% occurring only once. The chain carries TRBV7-3 and TRBJ2-1; D ambiguous. Input material: peripheral blood. This sequence was found in a man aged 35 to 55 with acute or convalescent COVID-19. The CDR3 here is CASSLRQDGEQFF. CDR3 nucleotide sequence: TGTGCCAGCAGCTTACGGCAGGATGGTGAGCAGTTCTTC. Drawing the rest from reference TRBV7-3 and TRBJ2-1, the complete variable domain is GAGVSQTPSNKVTEKGKYVELRCDPISGHTALYWYRQSLGQGPEFLIYFQGTGAADDSGLPNDRFFAVRPEGSVSTLKIQRTERGDSAVYLCASSLRQDGEQFFGPGTRLTVL.